Listed below are T cell receptor beta chains from one sample, sequenced in a study of technical replicates of blood from a few donors. Profiled with immunoSEQ multiplex PCR; TCRdb holds only in-frame clones, not every one. Among around 76,000 clones, 80% to 95% were seen once, and the ten largest hold 0.27%. The sequenced material came from T cells isolated from PBMCs. All receptors come from a human donor in good health. Both conserved end residues are part of each CDR3. Fields, in order: CDR3 DNA, CDR3 protein, CDR3 length, V gene, clone size, J gene, D gene. The D gene is left open where the match is weak. Clone size appears in some rows only: once, few, many, or a class for an expanded clone.

cdr3_nt: TGTGCCAGCAGCCAACGGGACAGAGGAGACACTGAAGCTTTCTTT
cdr3_aa: CASSQRDRGDTEAFF
cdr3_length: 15
v_call: TRBV13
clone_size: NA
j_call: TRBJ1-1
d_call: TRBD1

cdr3_nt: TGTGCCAGCAGCCAGAGGGCGGGGGGCACAGATACGCAGTATTTT
cdr3_aa: CASSQRAGGTDTQYF
cdr3_length: 15
v_call: TRBV11-3
clone_size: NA
j_call: TRBJ2-3
d_call: TRBD2

cdr3_nt: TGTGCCAGTTCATGGGACTTCGGGGAGCTGTTTTTT
cdr3_aa: CASSWDFGELFF
cdr3_length: 12
v_call: TRBV19
clone_size: NA
j_call: TRBJ2-2
d_call: NA

cdr3_nt: TGTGCCAGCAGCCAGACAGGGAACAATCAGCCCCAGCATTTT
cdr3_aa: CASSQTGNNQPQHF
cdr3_length: 14
v_call: TRBV7-8
clone_size: NA
j_call: TRBJ1-5
d_call: TRBD1

cdr3_nt: TGTGCCAGCAGGGGAGACGGTATAAATGAGCAGTTCTTC
cdr3_aa: CASRGDGINEQFF
cdr3_length: 13
v_call: TRBV6-6
clone_size: few
j_call: TRBJ2-1
d_call: NA

cdr3_nt: TGTGCCAGCAGTCTCACGGGGGATGAGCAGTTCTTC
cdr3_aa: CASSLTGDEQFF
cdr3_length: 12
v_call: TRBV6-5
clone_size: NA
j_call: TRBJ2-1
d_call: NA

cdr3_nt: TGTGCCAGCAGCTTAGAACGTACCACGGACATTCAGTACTTC
cdr3_aa: CASSLERTTDIQYF
cdr3_length: 14
v_call: TRBV11-2
clone_size: NA
j_call: TRBJ2-4
d_call: NA

cdr3_nt: TGTGCCAGCAGTTACGGTCGGGGAAGAGACACTGAAGCTTTCTTT
cdr3_aa: CASSYGRGRDTEAFF
cdr3_length: 15
v_call: TRBV6-5
clone_size: NA
j_call: TRBJ1-1
d_call: NA

cdr3_nt: TGTGCCAGCAGCTTAACGGGTCTCTCTGGAAACACCATATATTTT
cdr3_aa: CASSLTGLSGNTIYF
cdr3_length: 15
v_call: TRBV7-8
clone_size: NA
j_call: TRBJ1-3
d_call: NA

cdr3_nt: TGCGCCAGCAGTGAGTCCAGGCCGGATACGCAGTATTTT
cdr3_aa: CASSESRPDTQYF
cdr3_length: 13
v_call: TRBV10-2
clone_size: NA
j_call: TRBJ2-3
d_call: NA

cdr3_nt: TGTGCCAGCAGTGAAGACAGGGCCTCTCAAGAGACCCAGTACTTC
cdr3_aa: CASSEDRASQETQYF
cdr3_length: 15
v_call: TRBV25-1
clone_size: NA
j_call: TRBJ2-5
d_call: TRBD1

cdr3_nt: TGTGCCAGTGTTACTAGCAACCACTACTACTACGAGCAGTACTTC
cdr3_aa: CASVTSNHYYYEQYF
cdr3_length: 15
v_call: TRBV19
clone_size: NA
j_call: TRBJ2-7
d_call: NA

cdr3_nt: TGTGCCAGCAGCCCCATCCGGGATGAAGCTTTCTTT
cdr3_aa: CASSPIRDEAFF
cdr3_length: 12
v_call: TRBV28
clone_size: NA
j_call: TRBJ1-1
d_call: NA

cdr3_nt: TGTGCCAGCAGTTTATCCCGGAACACTGAAGCTTTCTTT
cdr3_aa: CASSLSRNTEAFF
cdr3_length: 13
v_call: TRBV27
clone_size: once
j_call: TRBJ1-1
d_call: NA

cdr3_nt: TGTGCCAGCAGCTTAGGGGCCTGGCATGAGCAGTTCTTC
cdr3_aa: CASSLGAWHEQFF
cdr3_length: 13
v_call: TRBV11-3
clone_size: NA
j_call: TRBJ2-1
d_call: NA

cdr3_nt: TGTGCCAGCAGCGGGACAGAGTCCTACGAGCAGTACTTC
cdr3_aa: CASSGTESYEQYF
cdr3_length: 13
v_call: TRBV6-1
clone_size: NA
j_call: TRBJ2-7
d_call: TRBD1

cdr3_nt: TGTGCCAGCAGTGATTTGGACAGGGGCCTGAATGGCTACACCTTC
cdr3_aa: CASSDLDRGLNGYTF
cdr3_length: 15
v_call: TRBV6-1
clone_size: NA
j_call: TRBJ1-2
d_call: TRBD1

cdr3_nt: TGTGCCAGCAGTTACCTGACTAGCGGGGACCTCTACGAGCAGTACTTC
cdr3_aa: CASSYLTSGDLYEQYF
cdr3_length: 16
v_call: TRBV6-5
clone_size: NA
j_call: TRBJ2-7
d_call: TRBD2

cdr3_nt: TGCGCCAGCAGCCTCTCAGGGGCGGAAGGCACAGATACGCAGTATTTT
cdr3_aa: CASSLSGAEGTDTQYF
cdr3_length: 16
v_call: TRBV4-1
clone_size: NA
j_call: TRBJ2-3
d_call: NA

cdr3_nt: TGTGCCAGTAGTAACAGCGGTGGGACCCAGTACTTC
cdr3_aa: CASSNSGGTQYF
cdr3_length: 12
v_call: TRBV19
clone_size: NA
j_call: TRBJ2-5
d_call: NA

cdr3_nt: TGCAGTGCTAGTCGTCAGGGGTGGGGGTTC
cdr3_aa: CSASRQGWGF
cdr3_length: 10
v_call: TRBV20-1
clone_size: NA
j_call: TRBJ2-7
d_call: NA

cdr3_nt: TGCGCCAGCAGCTTGGCCGGACAGGGGAACTACGAGCAGTACTTC
cdr3_aa: CASSLAGQGNYEQYF
cdr3_length: 15
v_call: TRBV5-1
clone_size: NA
j_call: TRBJ2-7
d_call: TRBD1

cdr3_nt: TGTGCCAGCAGCCGACAGGCCCTCTTTACCTATGGCTACACCTTC
cdr3_aa: CASSRQALFTYGYTF
cdr3_length: 15
v_call: TRBV6-5
clone_size: NA
j_call: TRBJ1-2
d_call: NA

cdr3_nt: TGTGCCTGGAGTGCGACAGCGGGTGATCAGCCCCAGCATTTT
cdr3_aa: CAWSATAGDQPQHF
cdr3_length: 14
v_call: TRBV30
clone_size: NA
j_call: TRBJ1-5
d_call: NA

cdr3_nt: TGCGCCAGCAGGCACGGGGAGCAGTACTTC
cdr3_aa: CASRHGEQYF
cdr3_length: 10
v_call: TRBV5-1
clone_size: NA
j_call: TRBJ2-7
d_call: NA

cdr3_nt: TGCGCCAGCAGCTTGGAGAGGGAACATGAGCAGTTCTTC
cdr3_aa: CASSLEREHEQFF
cdr3_length: 13
v_call: TRBV5-1
clone_size: NA
j_call: TRBJ2-1
d_call: NA

cdr3_nt: TGTGCCAGCAGCCAAGAGCCTGGACAGGGCACTCAGCCCCAGCATTTT
cdr3_aa: CASSQEPGQGTQPQHF
cdr3_length: 16
v_call: TRBV4-2
clone_size: once
j_call: TRBJ1-5
d_call: TRBD1

cdr3_nt: TGCAGCGTTAAACAGGGGGCCCCCGAAGCTTTCTTT
cdr3_aa: CSVKQGAPEAFF
cdr3_length: 12
v_call: TRBV29-1
clone_size: few
j_call: TRBJ1-1
d_call: TRBD1

cdr3_nt: TGTGCCAGCAGTGGGCAGGACCCGGGGGGCTACACCTTC
cdr3_aa: CASSGQDPGGYTF
cdr3_length: 13
v_call: TRBV2
clone_size: NA
j_call: TRBJ1-2
d_call: NA

cdr3_nt: TGTGCCAGCATCGACGAGCAGTACTTC
cdr3_aa: CASIDEQYF
cdr3_length: 9
v_call: TRBV7-6
clone_size: NA
j_call: TRBJ2-7
d_call: NA

cdr3_nt: TGTGTCAGAAGCTCGGGACTAGCCGGAGGGGAGCAGTACTTC
cdr3_aa: CVRSSGLAGGEQYF
cdr3_length: 14
v_call: TRBV7-5
clone_size: NA
j_call: TRBJ2-7
d_call: NA

cdr3_nt: TGTGCCAGCAGTCCAGCAGGGTCCACCGGGGAGCTGTTTTTT
cdr3_aa: CASSPAGSTGELFF
cdr3_length: 14
v_call: TRBV28
clone_size: NA
j_call: TRBJ2-2
d_call: NA

cdr3_nt: TGCGCCAGCAGCCAAGTATTCGGTCCTGCTGAAGCTGAAGCTTTCTTT
cdr3_aa: CASSQVFGPAEAEAFF
cdr3_length: 16
v_call: TRBV4-1
clone_size: NA
j_call: TRBJ1-1
d_call: NA

cdr3_nt: TGTGCCAGCAGGTCTCCGGGACAGGGGTTTAATGAGCAGTTCTTC
cdr3_aa: CASRSPGQGFNEQFF
cdr3_length: 15
v_call: TRBV2
clone_size: NA
j_call: TRBJ2-1
d_call: TRBD1

cdr3_nt: TGCAGCGTTGGTCAGGGGGCACCTATCACTGAAGCTTTCTTT
cdr3_aa: CSVGQGAPITEAFF
cdr3_length: 14
v_call: TRBV29-1
clone_size: NA
j_call: TRBJ1-1
d_call: TRBD1

cdr3_nt: TGTGCCAGCAGCTTAGGCAGCGGCAACTATGGCTACACCTTC
cdr3_aa: CASSLGSGNYGYTF
cdr3_length: 14
v_call: TRBV7-9
clone_size: once
j_call: TRBJ1-2
d_call: NA

cdr3_nt: TGTGCCAGCAGTCCGACAGAGAACACTGAAGCTTTCTTT
cdr3_aa: CASSPTENTEAFF
cdr3_length: 13
v_call: TRBV5-6
clone_size: NA
j_call: TRBJ1-1
d_call: NA

cdr3_nt: TGTGCCAGCAGCTTAGTTTCCGGGAGCTCTGGAAACACCATATATTTT
cdr3_aa: CASSLVSGSSGNTIYF
cdr3_length: 16
v_call: TRBV7-9
clone_size: NA
j_call: TRBJ1-3
d_call: NA

cdr3_nt: TGTGCCAGCTCCCTAGGGGTTGAGCAGTTCTTC
cdr3_aa: CASSLGVEQFF
cdr3_length: 11
v_call: TRBV25-1
clone_size: NA
j_call: TRBJ2-1
d_call: NA